This TCR beta chain stems from a study of blood T cell repertoires in COVID-19. Using immunoSEQ multiplex PCR, the repertoire was profiled, and TCRdb retains in-frame clones only, with some absent. The repertoire has about 410,000 clones, about 91% of them found once; the top ten carry approximately 1.5%. CDR1 is SGHTS, CDR2 YDEGEE, per germline. The CDR3 covers 11 residues. Trimming cost V 1 base and J 8 bases, with 4 bases left between them. This clone has a single count. A Seattle source enrolled patients during active infection and followed them longitudinally. The V gene is TRBV5-8, the J gene TRBJ1-5; D not certain. The clonotype comes from a woman in her 40s with COVID-19, enrolled during active disease. Sequenced sample: peripheral blood. Here the CDR3 reads CASSLYEPQHF. The CDR3 DNA is TGTGCCAGCAGCTTGTATGAGCCCCAGCATTTT.